Below, 3 T cell receptor beta chains from the same sample are listed, as sequenced in a study of T cells in Graves' hyperthyroidism and ophthalmopathy. Amplification yielded TCR beta CDR3 regions, with RNA transcripts as the source. During a first-round RT-PCR of the TCR CDR3, the HTBI primer set was used. TCRdb redid the calling of the multiplex PCR reads with MiXCR, one entry per CDR3 protein. The sample holds roughly 630,000 distinct CDR3 sequences; about a sixth are singletons and the top ten take around 7.5%. Input material: blood. The receptor source for this set is a woman aged 30 to 39 with Graves' hyperthyroidism.

This clonotype was observed many times. The chain combines TRBV30 with TRBJ2-7; D gene ambiguous. Trimming took off 5 bases at V and 1 base at J, with 12 bases between the two ends. Germline assignment: CDR1 GTSNPN and CDR2 SVGIG (reference sequence). This CDR3 has 13 residues. CDR3 sequence: CAWAHDTSYEQYF. Written as DNA, the CDR3 is TGTGCCTGGGCCCACGACACGTCCTACGAGCAGTACTTC.

This clonotype was seen many times. This chain connects TRBV11-2 to TRBJ2-1, with a tentative D call TRBD1 (6 bases). Germline V lookup: CDR1 SGHAT, CDR2 FQNNGV. The length of the CDR3 is 16 residues. Trimming left V 0 bases short and J 0 bases short, with 9 bases between. The CDR3 reads CASSLDSDSSYNEQFF. Here the CDR3 DNA reads TGTGCCAGCAGCTTAGACTCGGACAGCTCCTACAATGAGCAGTTCTTC.

The chain has TRBV10-1 and TRBJ2-7; TRBD2 matches 13 bases. Trimming removed 2 bases from V and 4 bases from J; junction bases left unmatched: 2. There are 15 residues in the CDR3. Germline V gives CDR1 WNHNN, CDR2 SYGVQD (reference sequence). The CDR3 loop is CASSEETSGGYEQYF. The CDR3 region has the DNA TGCGCCAGCAGTGAGGAGACTAGCGGGGGGTACGAGCAGTACTTC.